This TCR beta chain appears in the sequencing data of a study of blood T cells in healthy people across ages. Study summary: Template switching retrieved approximately one barcoded beta molecule for each two T cells. Broader study findings: Significant beta diversity loss was already apparent by age around 40, declining roughly linearly. More naive CD4+ cells and higher diversity marked long-lived donors relative to aged donors.

This clonotype was seen only a few times. The antigen is not known. A second PCR of 7 to 11 cycles used a sample-barcoded 5' primer and a J-beta primer mix. Each TCR beta cDNA got a 12-nucleotide random molecular identifier. TCRdb used MiXCR to reprocess the 5' RACE reads, holding one entry per CDR3 protein. This table has over 300,000 distinct CDR3 sequences, 50% to 60% appearing once. Germline V gene data show CDR1 as SQVTM and CDR2 as ANQGSEA. The CDR3 contains 15 residues. Trimming at V came to 6 bases and at J to 1 base, leaving 6 bases not matched to a gene. Sequenced input: blood. The rearrangement links TRBV29-1 to TRBJ2-2; 9 bases map to TRBD1. The clonotype originates from a man aged 60 to 75 in good health. CDR3 protein: CSVTGGSVNTGELFF. The CDR3 DNA sequence: TGCAGCGTCACAGGGGGCTCAGTGAACACCGGGGAGCTGTTTTTT.